This TCR beta chain emerged from a study of T cells in Graves' hyperthyroidism and ophthalmopathy. CDR3 size: 17 residues. CDR1 and CDR2 (germline): SNHLY, FYNNEI. The V segment lost 1 base and the J segment 8 bases; nucleotides outside the gene matches: 13. A remark on this clonotype: Its antigen is still unknown.

It was considered stable Graves' hyperthyroidism when ophthalmopathy did not progress within 18 months. Study conclusions and caveats: Most clonotypes expanded in the thyroid (above 0.001) were also present in blood.

Amplification of TCR beta CDR3 regions was performed using RNA transcripts as template. First-round RT-PCR with HTBI primers amplified the TCR CDR3 region. Via MiXCR, TCRdb re-called the multiplex PCR reads, giving one row per CDR3 protein. The sample has roughly 100,000 distinct CDR3 sequences, roughly 37% seen once. The chain employs TRBV2 and TRBJ1-4; TRBD1 agrees at 7 bases. The TCR was taken from a woman aged 30 to 39 with Graves' hyperthyroidism. Input material: peripheral blood or thyroid tissue (not recorded which). The CDR3 is CASSEEATGRADEKLFF. CDR3 sequence (DNA): TGTGCCAGCAGTGAAGAAGCGACAGGGAGGGCAGACGAAAAACTGTTTTTT.